This TCR beta chain was sequenced in a study of shared clonotypes between healthy human individuals. In the naive CD8 group, cells lacked CD45RO and were positively selected for CCR7, so terminally differentiated effector memory CD45RA+ cells were left out. Findings and limits, study-wide: Estimated richness values were generally larger in naive subsets than in memory subsets.

Comments on this clone: Its matching antigen is unknown. Other DNA sequences in this specimen translate into the identical CDR3.

The V gene lost 5 bases and the J gene lost 4 bases, with 10 bases spanning the gap. This CDR3 has 13 amino acids. The V gene's germline CDR1 is MNHEY and CDR2 SMNVEV (reference sequence). Libraries were prepared by immunoSEQ multiplex PCR; TCRdb keeps only in-frame clonotypes and omits some of them. The profile covers nearly 2 million clones, with 85% to 95% appearing a single time and under 1.5% taken by the ten largest. Material for sequencing was naive CD8+ T cells sorted from blood. The chain carries TRBV27 and TRBJ2-3; D tentatively fits TRBD1 or TRBD2 (5 bases each). The clonotype was recovered from a man aged 18 to 29 in good health. The chain's CDR3 is CASSPLGADTQYF. The CDR3 DNA reads as TGTGCCAGCAGTCCCTTGGGGGCAGATACGCAGTATTTT.